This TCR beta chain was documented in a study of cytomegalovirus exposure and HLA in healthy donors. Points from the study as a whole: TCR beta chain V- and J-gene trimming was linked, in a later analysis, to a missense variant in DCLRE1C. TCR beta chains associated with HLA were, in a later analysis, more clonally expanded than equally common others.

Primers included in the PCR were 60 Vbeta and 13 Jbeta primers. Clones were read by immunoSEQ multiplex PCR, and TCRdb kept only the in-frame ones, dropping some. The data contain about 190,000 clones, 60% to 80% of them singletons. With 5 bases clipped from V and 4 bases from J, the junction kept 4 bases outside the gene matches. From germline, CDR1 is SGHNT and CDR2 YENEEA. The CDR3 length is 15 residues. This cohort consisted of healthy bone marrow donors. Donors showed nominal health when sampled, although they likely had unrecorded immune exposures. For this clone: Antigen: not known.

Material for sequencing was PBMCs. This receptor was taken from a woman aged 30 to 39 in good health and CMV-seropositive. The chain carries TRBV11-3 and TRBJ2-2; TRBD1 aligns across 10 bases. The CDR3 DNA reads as TGTGCCAGCAGCCTCCGGGACAGGGGCACCGGGGAGCTGTTTTTT. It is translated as CASSLRDRGTGELFF. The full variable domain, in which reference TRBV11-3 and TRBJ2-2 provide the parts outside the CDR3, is EAGVVQSPRYKIIEKKQPVAFWCNPISGHNTLYWYLQNLGQGPELLIRYENEEAVDDSQLPKDRFSAERLKGVDSTLKIQPAELGDSAVYLCASSLRDRGTGELFFGEGSRLTVL.